Below are 25 T cell receptor beta chains sequenced from a single sample in a study of cytomegalovirus exposure and HLA in healthy donors. PCR employed 60 Vbeta and 13 Jbeta primers. Assay used: immunoSEQ multiplex PCR; TCRdb lists only in-frame clones, some missing. The sample includes fewer than 250,000 clones, around 79% of them seen just once. The source material was PBMCs. The receptors were gathered from a girl aged 2-10 years in good health and CMV-seronegative.

In its sample, this clone was seen once. The chain recombines TRBV25-1 with TRBJ2-1, with 11 bases aligning to TRBD2. Germline-derived CDR1 and CDR2 are MGHDK and SYGVNS. This CDR3 is 17 amino acids long. V lost 2 bases, J lost 5 bases, and 8 bases stayed unmatched. The CDR3 sequence is CASSERTSGPPHNEQFF. The CDR3 DNA reads as TGTGCCAGCAGTGAAAGGACTAGCGGGCCTCCCCACAATGAGCAGTTCTTC. The full variable domain, completed using reference TRBV25-1 and TRBJ2-1, is EADIYQTPRYLVIGTGKKITLECSQTMGHDKMYWYQQDPGMELHLIHYSYGVNSTEKGDLSSESTVSRIRTEHFPLTLESARPSHTSQYLCASSERTSGPPHNEQFFGPGTRLTVL.

The chain uses TRBV5-6 and TRBJ2-1; 11 nucleotides line up with TRBD2. This CDR3 contains 15 residues. The germline V gene has CDR1 SGHDT and CDR2 YYEEEE. The junction had 7 bases not matched to a gene; V was cut back by 1 base and J by 10 bases. The CDR3 protein is CASSLSTSGSKEQFF. The DNA for the CDR3 is TGTGCCAGCAGCTTGAGCACTAGCGGGAGTAAGGAGCAGTTCTTC.

This clone occurred once. V gene TRBV2 combines with J gene TRBJ2-7, with D maybe TRBD1 (5 bases). The CDR3 is 11 amino acids. V dropped 6 bases and J dropped 2 bases, with 5 bases sitting between them. The germline V gene encodes CDR1 SNHLY and CDR2 FYNNEI. CDR3 protein: CASRDTYEQYF. Here the CDR3 DNA reads TGTGCCAGCAGGGACACCTACGAGCAGTACTTC.

This chain links TRBV11-2 with TRBJ1-6; D call uncertain. CDR1 is SGHAT, CDR2 FQNNGV, per germline. This CDR3 spans 14 amino acids. V gave up 8 bases and J gave up 9 bases, with 17 bases separating them. The CDR3 loop reads CASSNSGLISPLHF. In DNA, the CDR3 is TGTGCCAGCTCCAACTCGGGGTTGATTTCACCCCTCCACTTT.

The V and J genes are TRBV19 and TRBJ1-6; D possibly corresponds to TRBD1 (5 bases). From germline, CDR1 is LNHDA and CDR2 SQIVND (reference sequence). The CDR3 spans 15 residues. V lost 6 bases to trimming and J lost 5 bases, with 14 bases between them. CDR3 DNA sequence: TGTGCCAGTAGGAACCCGACAGAAGATAATTCACCCCTCCACTTT. It translates to CASRNPTEDNSPLHF.

This chain links TRBV25-1 with TRBJ1-1; 9 bases line up with TRBD1. The CDR3 totals 17 residues. Germline CDR1 is MGHDK and CDR2 is SYGVNS. V shed 3 bases and J 1 base; nucleotides not matched to a gene: 9. The CDR3 region is CASSDITGGEGNTEAFF. The CDR3 region has the DNA TGTGCCAGCAGTGATATCACAGGGGGCGAAGGGAACACTGAAGCTTTCTTT.

V gene TRBV19 combines with J gene TRBJ1-2; D is perhaps TRBD1 (5 bases). V lost 4 bases and J lost 6, with 12 bases in between. Germline V CDR1 and CDR2: LNHDA, SQIVND (reference sequence). This CDR3 spans 13 amino acids. In DNA form, the CDR3 reads TGTGCCAGTAGTACCCCGGGGGGGAATGGCTACACCTTC. It codes for CASSTPGGNGYTF.

This chain connects TRBV5-6 to TRBJ2-7; TRBD2 aligns across 12 bases. After removal of 3 bases from V and 3 bases from J, the junction contained 4 bases not matched to a gene. CDR3 length: 15 residues. The germline V gene encodes CDR1 SGHDT and CDR2 YYEEEE. The CDR3 sequence: CASSSWTSGIYEQYF. The CDR3 DNA follows: TGTGCCAGCAGCTCTTGGACTAGCGGGATCTACGAGCAGTACTTC.

The chain carries TRBV18 and TRBJ2-5, with 8 bases matching TRBD2. The junction had 7 bases not matched to a gene; V was cut back by 3 bases and J by 4 bases. Germline CDR1 KGHSH, CDR2 LQKENI. This CDR3 comprises 15 residues. CDR3 in amino acids: CASSPLGGAPETQYF. CDR3 in DNA: TGTGCCAGCTCACCCCTCGGGGGGGCCCCAGAGACCCAGTACTTC. Full variable domain (rest looked up from reference TRBV18 and TRBJ2-5): NAGVMQNPRHLVRRRGQEARLRCSPMKGHSHVYWYRQLPEEGLKFMVYLQKENIIDESGMPKERFSAEFPKEGPSILRIQQVVRGDSAAYFCASSPLGGAPETQYFGPGTRLLVL.

This rearrangement joins TRBV25-1 to TRBJ2-1, with 10 bases fitting TRBD2. The ends lost 2 bases at V and 3 bases at J; junction bases unmatched: 10. Looked up from germline, CDR1 is MGHDK and CDR2 is SYGVNS. This CDR3 has 18 residues. The chain's CDR3 is CASSERSQLAGFYNEQFF. In DNA form, the CDR3 reads TGTGCCAGCAGTGAAAGGTCCCAACTAGCGGGGTTCTACAATGAGCAGTTCTTC. Combining the CDR3 with reference TRBV25-1 and TRBJ2-1 gives the whole variable domain EADIYQTPRYLVIGTGKKITLECSQTMGHDKMYWYQQDPGMELHLIHYSYGVNSTEKGDLSSESTVSRIRTEHFPLTLESARPSHTSQYLCASSERSQLAGFYNEQFFGPGTRLTVL.

The chain combines TRBV5-1 with TRBJ1-6; unclear D gene. Trimming shortened V by 0 bases and J by 7 bases, and 8 bases separated the two germline ends. In germline, CDR1 is SGHRS, CDR2 YFSETQ. This CDR3 comprises 14 residues. The CDR3 nucleotides read TGCGCCAGCAGCTTGGGGCAGACAAATTCACCCCTCCACTTT. This gives the protein CASSLGQTNSPLHF.

This chain connects TRBV25-1 to TRBJ2-7; a possible D gene is TRBD2 (6 bases). Germline V lookup: CDR1 MGHDK, CDR2 SYGVNS. The CDR3 is 13 amino acids. V shed 5 bases and J shed 1 base, with 9 bases lying between them. The CDR3 spells CASSPLASYEQYF. For the CDR3, the DNA is TGTGCCAGCAGTCCCCTAGCGTCCTACGAGCAGTACTTC.

This rearrangement joins TRBV19 to TRBJ2-2; 7 bases match TRBD2. The CDR3 spans 15 residues. Germline assignment: CDR1 LNHDA and CDR2 SQIVND (reference sequence). V shed 3 bases and J 0 bases; nucleotides not matched to a gene: 1. CDR3 DNA sequence: TGTGCCAGTAGTATTGCGGGGGCGAACACCGGGGAGCTGTTTTTT. The encoded protein is CASSIAGANTGELFF.

V and J are TRBV5-1 and TRBJ1-5, with D unresolved. V was clipped by 0 bases and J by 4 bases, with 5 bases between them. This CDR3 comprises 13 residues. Germline V gene data show CDR1 as SGHRS and CDR2 as YFSETQ. The CDR3 protein is CASSLDGNQPQHF. In DNA, the CDR3 is TGCGCCAGCAGCTTGGACGGGAATCAGCCCCAGCATTTT.

This rearrangement joins TRBV5-4 to TRBJ2-7; a weak D match, TRBD2 (5 bases). The V end was cut by 4 bases, the J end by 4 bases, with 12 bases between. Germline lookup yields CDR1 SGHNT and CDR2 YYREEE (reference sequence). CDR3 length equals 13 residues. CDR3: CASSADSAYEQYF. In DNA form, the CDR3 reads TGTGCCAGCAGCGCAGATAGCGCTTACGAGCAGTACTTC.

The chain recombines TRBV18 with TRBJ2-2, with 8 positions matching TRBD2. The V gene end was trimmed by 3 bases and the J gene end by 6 bases; junction bases not matched to a gene: 12. This CDR3 contains 17 residues. Per the germline V gene, CDR1 is KGHSH and CDR2 is LQKENI. This CDR3 reads CASSPLRSGSSPGELFF. The CDR3 DNA reads TGTGCCAGCTCACCCCTTAGGAGCGGGAGTTCCCCCGGGGAGCTGTTTTTT.

In its sample, this clone was seen once. V gene TRBV29-1 combines with J gene TRBJ2-7; tentative D call: TRBD1 (5 bases). The CDR3 has 12 residues. V was clipped by 4 bases and J by 1 base, with 8 bases between them. Looked up from germline, CDR1 is SQVTM and CDR2 is ANQGSEA. CDR3 DNA: TGCAGCGTTGTAAGGGGATCCTACGAGCAGTACTTC. Its protein is CSVVRGSYEQYF.

V gene TRBV29-1 combines with J gene TRBJ1-1, with 10 bases identical to TRBD1. Germline CDR1 reads SQVTM; CDR2 reads ANQGSEA. The CDR3 is 13 residues long. V dropped 8 bases and J dropped 10; count of bases not matched to a gene: 13. The CDR3 is CSSRQGATRAAFF. For the CDR3, the DNA is TGCAGCTCCCGACAGGGGGCGACTCGGGCAGCTTTCTTT.

The V call is TRBV6-1, the J call TRBJ2-3; D is possibly TRBD2 (7 bases). Germline-derived CDR1 and CDR2 are MNHNS and SASEGT. V lost 4 bases and J lost 4, with 15 bases in between. The length of the CDR3 is 15 residues. CDR3 sequence reads: CASSVSGGGPDTQYF. CDR3 coding DNA: TGTGCCAGCAGTGTATCGGGGGGCGGCCCAGATACGCAGTATTTT.

This clone was counted only a few times. V and J are TRBV2 and TRBJ2-7; 8 bases line up with TRBD1. CDR1 SNHLY and CDR2 FYNNEI come from the germline V gene. The trim removed 7 bases at V and 7 bases at J, leaving 12 bases unmatched. The CDR3 loop spans 14 amino acids. The CDR3 here is CASKEGTGPFEQYF. DNA of the CDR3: TGTGCCAGCAAGGAGGGGACAGGTCCCTTTGAGCAGTACTTC. Full variable domain (remainder filled in from reference TRBV2 and TRBJ2-7): EPEVTQTPSHQVTQMGQEVILRCVPISNHLYFYWYRQILGQKVEFLVSFYNNEISEKSEIFDDQFSVERPDGSNFTLKIRSTKLEDSAMYFCASKEGTGPFEQYFGPGTRLTVT.

A single count supports this clone. This rearrangement joins TRBV7-2 to TRBJ1-1; the match to TRBD1 covers 8 bases. Losses at the gene ends were 5 bases for V and 8 bases for J; bases not matched to a gene: 13. Germline V gives CDR1 SGHTA, CDR2 FQGNSA. This CDR3 is built from 15 residues. The CDR3 spells CASSPGTGPIKEAFF. CDR3 bases: TGTGCCAGCAGCCCCGGGACAGGCCCGATTAAAGAAGCTTTCTTT.

J is TRBJ2-1 and V is TRBV6-1; TRBD1 matches 8 bases. The trim removed 4 bases at V and 4 bases at J, leaving 9 bases unmatched. Germline V gene lookup returns CDR1 MNHNS and CDR2 SASEGT. The CDR3 covers 16 residues. CDR3 in amino acids: CASSGDRGRDYNEQFF. The DNA of the CDR3 is TGTGCCAGCAGTGGCGACAGGGGAAGAGATTACAATGAGCAGTTCTTC.

The genes are TRBV15 and TRBJ2-5, with no clear D. The germline V and J ends were trimmed by 0 bases and 5 bases, with 16 bases remaining between them. Germline V gene sequence: CDR1 LNHNV, CDR2 YYDKDF (reference sequence). CDR3 length equals 16 residues. CDR3 amino acids: CATSRDTPTSAETQYF. CDR3 nucleotides: TGTGCCACCAGCAGAGATACCCCGACTTCGGCGGAGACCCAGTACTTC. The entire variable domain, with the rest obtained from reference TRBV15 and TRBJ2-5, is as follows: DAMVIQNPRYQVTQFGKPVTLSCSQTLNHNVMYWYQQKSSQAPKLLFHYYDKDFNNEADTPDNFQSRRPNTSFCFLDIRSPGLGDTAMYLCATSRDTPTSAETQYFGPGTRLLVL.

The chain combines TRBV30 with TRBJ1-5; no reliable D call. Trimming took off 2 bases at V and 6 bases at J, with 14 bases between the two ends. The CDR3 is 14 residues long. Germline V lookup: CDR1 GTSNPN, CDR2 SVGIG (reference sequence). Here the CDR3 DNA reads TGTGCCTGGAGTTCCGTAAACTTTGGTCAGCCCCAGCATTTT. This gives the protein CAWSSVNFGQPQHF.

Here the CDR3 DNA reads TGTGCCAGCAGTCCCCCGTCCGTCAACACTGAAGCTTTCTTT. It specifies CASSPPSVNTEAFF. The V call is TRBV2, the J call TRBJ1-1; D ambiguous. This CDR3 has 14 amino acids. CDR1 SNHLY and CDR2 FYNNEI come from the germline V gene. Trimming left V 5 bases short and J 2 bases short, with 12 bases between.